Shown below are 5 T cell receptor beta chains from a single sample sequenced in a study of cytomegalovirus exposure and HLA in healthy donors. A multiplex PCR was run with 60 Vbeta primers and 13 Jbeta primers. Clones were read by immunoSEQ multiplex PCR, and TCRdb kept only the in-frame ones, dropping some. The data hold about 120,000 clones, with over 75% observed a single time. Material for sequencing was PBMCs. The origin of the receptors is a young man in good health and CMV-seronegative.

As concerns this clone: Other DNA sequences in this specimen translate into the identical CDR3. This chain connects TRBV5-1 to TRBJ2-7, with TRBD1 matching 10 bases. V lost 0 bases and J lost 3; bases outside the gene matches: 0. Germline CDR1 SGHRS, CDR2 YFSETQ. This CDR3 has 14 residues. This CDR3 reads CASSLGTGGYEQYF. The CDR3 DNA reads TGCGCCAGCAGCTTGGGGACAGGGGGCTACGAGCAGTACTTC.

This rearrangement joins TRBV2 to TRBJ2-5; 7 nucleotides agree with TRBD1. The CDR3 spans 13 residues. After removal of 7 bases from V and 5 bases from J, the junction contained 7 bases not matched to a gene. Germline CDR1 is SNHLY and CDR2 is FYNNEI. The CDR3 DNA is TGTGCCAGCATAAACAGGGGCCCGGAGACCCAGTACTTC. Translating it yields CASINRGPETQYF.

This clone was found a few times. The chain couples TRBV28 to TRBJ1-4; perhaps TRBD1 as D (5 bases). This CDR3 is built from 15 residues. Germline CDR1 and CDR2: MDHEN and SYDVKM. V was cut by 6 bases and J by 4 bases, with 15 bases left in between. As DNA, the CDR3 is TGTGCCAGCAGGACCCCTAGGGACTATAATGAAAAACTGTTTTTT. This encodes CASRTPRDYNEKLFF.

The chain recombines TRBV9 with TRBJ1-1; no firm D call. Germline assignment: CDR1 SGDLS and CDR2 YYNGEE. V gave up 4 bases and J gave up 0 bases, with 10 bases separating them. CDR3 length: 14 residues. The CDR3 DNA follows: TGTGCCAGCAGCTTAGCAGGCTTGAACACTGAAGCTTTCTTT. Protein product: CASSLAGLNTEAFF.

This CDR3 reads CASSSLQGLGTDTQYF. In DNA, the CDR3 is TGTGCCAGCAGTTCCCTCCAGGGGCTAGGCACAGATACGCAGTATTTT. The J gene is TRBJ2-3, the V gene TRBV28, with D perhaps TRBD1 (6 bases). CDR1 is MDHEN and CDR2 is SYDVKM in the germline V gene. The V end lost 4 bases, the J end lost 1 base, and 15 bases lay between the germline ends. The length of the CDR3 is 16 residues.